This T cell receptor beta chain was found in a study of immune evolution from preneoplasia to lung adenocarcinoma. CDR3 length equals 15 residues. Libraries were prepared by immunoSEQ multiplex PCR; TCRdb keeps only in-frame clonotypes and omits some of them. The sample records around 15,000 clones, approximately 86% being singletons. This chain links TRBV21-1 with TRBJ1-2; the table names TRBD1, a call not compared with the DNA. TRBV21-1 has pseudogene status. This TCR came from a person aged 70 to 85 with invasive lung adenocarcinoma. Sequences were obtained from FFPE invasive lung adenocarcinoma tissue. CDR3 sequence: CASSSRTGVWSGYTF. CDR3 coding DNA: TGTGCCAGCAGCTCCCGGACAGGGGTTTGGTCCGGCTACACCTTC.